This TCR beta chain came from a study of T cells after yellow fever vaccination. Study-level points and caveats: Compared with primary, the secondary response was weaker and peaked at day 5, not 15. Abundant bulk-derived clonotypes could contaminate FACS-sorted repertoires. Reappearance after the booster was seen for most primary-vaccination clones, at 95% to 98% CD4 and roughly 90% CD8.

For this clonotype: As yet, its antigen is unknown.

TCR cDNA, made by 5'RACE template switching, carried an added universal primer site and UMIs. TCRdb passed the 5' RACE reads through MiXCR, listing each CDR3 protein once. The repertoire holds about 350,000 distinct CDR3 sequences, more than 9% seen once, with more than 15% in the top ten. V was clipped by 5 bases and J by 4 bases; unmatched bases: 9. From germline, CDR1 is SGHTA and CDR2 FQGNSA. The CDR3 contains 16 residues. This sequence joins TRBV7-2 and TRBJ2-1, with TRBD2 matching 9 bases. This sample comprised PBMCs, obtained on the day of the first yellow fever vaccination. The sequence was obtained from a man between 18 and 35 years old who received the YFV17D yellow fever vaccine. The CDR3 nucleotides are TGTGCCAGCAGCCCATCTTTTGCGGGGGGGTACAATGAGCAGTTCTTC. The encoded protein is CASSPSFAGGYNEQFF.